The 20 T cell receptor beta chains in this list originate from one sample, sequenced in a study of blood T cell repertoires in COVID-19. Profiled with immunoSEQ multiplex PCR; TCRdb holds only in-frame clones, not every one. The repertoire includes roughly 78,000 clones, approximately 84% of them detected once, and roughly 13% sits in the top ten. Specimen: peripheral blood. These receptors were obtained from a man between 45 and 60 years old with COVID-19, enrolled during active disease.

At least ten counts were recorded for this clone. The chain recombines TRBV9 with TRBJ2-2; 7 bases are shared with TRBD2. The V gene end was trimmed by 4 bases and the J gene end by 7 bases; junction bases not matched to a gene: 7. CDR3 length: 14 residues. From germline, CDR1 is SGDLS and CDR2 YYNGEE. As DNA, the CDR3 is TGTGCCAGCAGCACGCGGGAGATTTTCGGGGAGCTGTTTTTT. It is translated as CASSTREIFGELFF.

CDR3 in DNA: TGCAGCGTTGTCGCCAGTTGGGAGACCCAGTACTTC. Protein sequence: CSVVASWETQYF. This chain links TRBV29-1 with TRBJ2-5; D ambiguous. Germline CDR1 SQVTM, CDR2 ANQGSEA. The CDR3 sequence is 12 residues long. Trimming stripped 4 bases from V and 5 bases from J, with 11 bases between.

The V call is TRBV12-3 or TRBV12-4, the J call TRBJ1-2; D is uncertain. V was pared by 7 bases and J by 8 bases, with 11 bases between. The CDR3 covers 11 residues. The CDR3 DNA sequence: TGTGCCAGCAAACGGGGAGGCGGCTACACCTTC. Protein product: CASKRGGGYTF.

The V and J genes are TRBV7-2 and TRBJ2-7; 11 nucleotides match TRBD2. The CDR3 covers 15 residues. The trim removed 5 bases at V and 3 bases at J, leaving 6 bases unmatched. Germline assignment: CDR1 SGHTA and CDR2 FQGNSA. The CDR3 DNA follows: TGTGCCAGCAGCGAGGGACTAGCGGCATTCTACGAGCAGTACTTC. Amino acid sequence: CASSEGLAAFYEQYF.

The count of this clone is one. This chain links TRBV19 with TRBJ2-2, with D possibly being TRBD2 (6 bases). Germline V gives CDR1 LNHDA, CDR2 SQIVND (reference sequence). The CDR3 extends over 15 amino acids. The V end lost 0 bases, the J end lost 5 bases, and 10 bases lay between the germline ends. CDR3 in amino acids: CASSIEVGGTGELFF. Written as DNA, the CDR3 is TGTGCCAGTAGTATAGAAGTAGGAGGGACCGGGGAGCTGTTTTTT.

V gene TRBV6-1 combines with J gene TRBJ1-5, with no clear D. Germline CDR1 and CDR2: MNHNS and SASEGT. The CDR3 contains 13 residues. V dropped 3 bases and J dropped 7 bases, with 10 bases sitting between them. CDR3 region: CASSDRRGQPQHF. The CDR3 coding sequence is TGTGCCAGCAGTGACAGGCGGGGACAGCCCCAGCATTTT.

J is TRBJ2-1 and V is TRBV4-2, with a possible D match to TRBD1 (5 bases). Trimming pared 3 bases from V and 6 bases from J, leaving 9 bases between. The CDR3 totals 13 residues. Germline V lookup: CDR1 LGHNA, CDR2 YNFKEQ. CDR3 region: CASSQTVSNEQFF. The CDR3 region has the DNA TGTGCCAGCAGCCAGACAGTTTCCAATGAGCAGTTCTTC.

V gene TRBV7-3 combines with J gene TRBJ2-2; 13 bases are a match to TRBD2. The CDR3 covers 16 residues. V lost 5 bases, J lost 7 bases, and 7 bases stayed unmatched. Germline V gene sequence: CDR1 SGHTA, CDR2 FQGTGA. The CDR3 loop reads CASSPGTSGIDGELFF. The CDR3 region has the DNA TGTGCCAGCAGCCCGGGGACTAGCGGGATTGACGGGGAGCTGTTTTTT.

This chain links TRBV6-5 with TRBJ2-7; 9 nucleotides agree with TRBD2. V shed 8 bases, J shed 3 bases, and the junction held 11 bases outside the gene matches. In germline, CDR1 is MNHEY, CDR2 SVGAGI. The CDR3 runs to 15 residues. The CDR3 DNA sequence: TGTGCCAGCGCCTCCCCCGGGACTAGCAGCTACGAGCAGTACTTC. Encoded protein: CASASPGTSSYEQYF.

The V call is TRBV28, the J call TRBJ1-4, with 8 bases matching TRBD1. The CDR3 loop spans 16 amino acids. Looked up from germline, CDR1 is MDHEN and CDR2 is SYDVKM. Losses at the gene ends were 4 bases for V and 8 bases for J; bases not matched to a gene: 12. CDR3 amino acids: CASSSDRADLGEKLFF. DNA of the CDR3: TGTGCCAGCAGTTCGGACAGGGCCGACCTGGGGGAAAAACTGTTTTTT.

This chain links TRBV2 with TRBJ1-4, with a tentative D call TRBD1 (6 bases). CDR1 and CDR2 from the germline V gene are SNHLY and FYNNEI. V was shortened by 8 bases and J by 1 base, with 11 bases between the two germline ends. This CDR3 spans 14 amino acids. In DNA, the CDR3 is TGTGCCAGCGGAAGGGGGGGAACTAATGAAAAACTGTTTTTT. Encoded protein: CASGRGGTNEKLFF. The whole variable domain, remainder taken from reference TRBV2 and TRBJ1-4, is EPEVTQTPSHQVTQMGQEVILRCVPISNHLYFYWYRQILGQKVEFLVSFYNNEISEKSEIFDDQFSVERPDGSNFTLKIRSTKLEDSAMYFCASGRGGTNEKLFFGSGTQLSVL.

The rearrangement joins TRBV7-8 to TRBJ2-3, with a tentative D call TRBD1 (6 bases). Germline loops: CDR1 SGHVS, CDR2 FQNEAQ. V lost 7 bases to trimming and J lost 0 bases, with 20 bases between them. The CDR3 is 17 amino acids. CDR3 in amino acids: CASTQRGILSSTDTQYF. The DNA of the CDR3 is TGTGCCAGCACCCAGAGGGGGATTTTATCGAGCACAGATACGCAGTATTTT.

The chain couples TRBV27 to TRBJ2-1, with a tentative D call TRBD2 (5 bases). This CDR3 is built from 15 residues. Trimming took off 5 bases at V and 0 bases at J, with 11 bases between the two ends. Germline-derived CDR1 and CDR2 are MNHEY and SMNVEV (reference sequence). CDR3 nucleotide sequence: TGTGCCAGCAGTCCGGACTCAAGCTCCTACAATGAGCAGTTCTTC. This gives the protein CASSPDSSSYNEQFF.

The chain is built from TRBV5-4 and TRBJ2-5, with D hard to call. Trimming removed 0 bases from V and 1 base from J, with 7 bases in between. CDR3 length: 14 amino acids. CDR1 is SGHNT and CDR2 is YYREEE in the germline V gene (reference sequence). The CDR3 coding sequence is TGTGCCAGCAGCTTGGCAGCGTTCCAAGAGACCCAGTACTTC. Its translation: CASSLAAFQETQYF.

The V and J genes are TRBV18 and TRBJ1-6; no clear D. V shed 1 base and J shed 10 bases, with 11 bases lying between them. Germline assignment: CDR1 KGHSH and CDR2 LQKENI. This CDR3 contains 14 residues. DNA for the CDR3: TGTGCCAGCTCACCACAGGGAGAAGGATCACCCCTCCACTTT. Translation gives CASSPQGEGSPLHF.

This chain joins TRBV24-1 and TRBJ1-1, with 7 bases identical to TRBD1. The J segment lost 5 bases and the V segment lost 9 bases, leaving 5 bases of the junction unmatched. Germline lookup yields CDR1 KGHDR and CDR2 SFDVKD. The CDR3 consists of 12 residues. The DNA for the CDR3 is TGTGCCACCCGAGGGGGCGGAACTGAAGCTTTCTTT. Protein: CATRGGGTEAFF.

This chain joins TRBV24-1 and TRBJ2-1; 8 bases map to TRBD2. Germline V gene lookup returns CDR1 KGHDR and CDR2 SFDVKD. J lost 8 bases, V lost 12 bases, and 5 bases had no gene match. This CDR3 has 11 amino acids. CDR3 bases: TGTGCCGCGGGGGGAGTTTATGAGCAGTTCTTC. The encoded protein is CAAGGVYEQFF.

The chain links TRBV28 to TRBJ2-1; 10 nucleotides agree with TRBD2. Germline V lookup: CDR1 MDHEN, CDR2 SYDVKM. The CDR3 covers 15 residues. Trimming cost V 6 bases and J 6 bases; bases outside gene matches: 8. CDR3 region: CASSLGTSVPNEQFF. The DNA of the CDR3 is TGTGCCAGCAGCCTAGGGACTAGCGTCCCCAATGAGCAGTTCTTC.

The rearrangement joins TRBV29-1 to TRBJ1-1, with a possible D match to TRBD1 (6 bases). Per the germline V gene, CDR1 is SQVTM and CDR2 is ANQGSEA. The CDR3 consists of 13 residues. V was clipped by 7 bases and J by 1 base, with 13 bases between them. CDR3 in amino acids: CSGSKDRNTEAFF. The CDR3 DNA follows: TGCAGCGGGAGCAAGGACAGGAACACTGAAGCTTTCTTT.

The chain carries TRBV24-1 and TRBJ2-3; TRBD2 aligns across 9 bases. Trimming removed 3 bases from V and 0 bases from J; junction bases left unmatched: 6. This CDR3 spans 17 amino acids. The germline gives CDR1 KGHDR, CDR2 SFDVKD. The CDR3, as DNA: TGTGCCACCAGTGATCTTGCGGGAGGGGGCAGCACAGATACGCAGTATTTT. It translates to CATSDLAGGGSTDTQYF.